This TCR beta chain was captured by sequencing in a study of T cell responses to AZD1222 COVID-19 vaccine. Produced via immunoSEQ multiplex PCR; TCRdb's table is partial and in-frame only. The sample includes around 150,000 clones, around 93% of them seen just once. The germline CDR1 and CDR2 sequences are MGHDK and SYGVNS. The CDR3 covers 14 residues. The V segment lost 7 bases and the J segment 6 bases; nucleotides outside the gene matches: 8. Study results and caveats: Researchers report vaccine-associated CD4 TCRs spanning spike, with dominance at 160-218 and 743-854. Donors skewed white British and female; clonal diversity was possibly underestimated.

Notes on this clone: Antigen: not known.

The sequencing here drew on peripheral blood, taken on day 0 of AZD1222 vaccination. This TCR came from an adult in good health. The chain carries TRBV25-1 and TRBJ2-1; TRBD1 matches 8 bases. The CDR3 spells CASKEATGGNEQFF. CDR3 sequence (DNA): TGTGCCAGCAAAGAAGCCACAGGGGGCAATGAGCAGTTCTTC.